This entry lists 2 T cell receptor beta chains sequenced from one sample in a study of CD8+ T cells in alopecia areata. RNA was extracted and reverse transcribed into cDNA as the sequencing template. The method was immunoSEQ multiplex PCR; TCRdb's version includes in-frame clones alone and lacks a portion of them. The table records 200,000 or so clones, approximately 52% of them present only once. The sequencing here drew on CD4+ T cells sorted from blood, taken at week 0. Receptors were obtained from a human donor with alopecia areata.

V gene TRBV14 combines with J gene TRBJ2-1, with D possibly being TRBD2 (5 bases). V was pared by 0 bases and J by 1 base, with 10 bases between. The CDR3 consists of 16 residues. Germline V lookup: CDR1 SGHDN, CDR2 FVKESK. The CDR3 is CASSQDRGLSYNEQFF. CDR3 DNA sequence: TGTGCCAGCAGCCAAGACCGAGGGCTGTCCTACAATGAGCAGTTCTTC.

This chain joins TRBV2 and TRBJ2-5, with 9 bases that match TRBD1. Trimming removed 6 bases from V and 7 bases from J; junction bases left unmatched: 12. The length of the CDR3 is 15 residues. The V gene's germline CDR1 is SNHLY and CDR2 FYNNEI. The CDR3 region is CASREGTGRSGTQYF. The CDR3 coding sequence is TGTGCCAGCAGGGAGGGGACAGGGAGGAGCGGGACCCAGTACTTC.